These T cell receptor beta chains were read from a single sample in a study of T cell responses to AZD1222 COVID-19 vaccine. Some clones are missing from TCRdb's copy, which holds only in-frame ones; the method was immunoSEQ multiplex PCR. The sample records roughly 80,000 clones, 90% being singletons. The sample was peripheral blood, taken 28 days after the second AZD1222 dose. All receptors come from an adult who received the AZD1222 COVID-19 vaccine. Both conserved end residues are part of each CDR3. Each record gives: V gene, J gene, CDR3 protein.

TRBV6-5,TRBJ1-2,CASSYSFGGHYGYTF
TRBV3-1/TRBV3-2,TRBJ2-2,CASSQDSSGAGELFF
TRBV3-1/TRBV3-2,TRBJ2-7,CASSQEQDPYEQYF
TRBV14,TRBJ1-4,CASSQPFGQGSHEKLFF
TRBV3-1/TRBV3-2,TRBJ2-3,CASSQEGRGFYLDTQYF
TRBV20-1,TRBJ1-1,CSPTPDSEAFF
TRBV6-6,TRBJ1-2,CASVGQVYGYTF
TRBV15,TRBJ1-1,CATSRDGSPNTEAFF
TRBV6-5,TRBJ2-5,CASSQDGYQETQYF
TRBV4-3,TRBJ1-2,CASSQAERGYGYTF
TRBV28,TRBJ1-2,CASSLGRAGGYGYTF
TRBV15,TRBJ2-1,CATSRDKVVENEQFF
TRBV5-4,TRBJ1-2,CASSPTGGGRYGYTF
TRBV6-2/TRBV6-3,TRBJ1-2,CASSDPGRLGYTF
TRBV2,TRBJ2-7,CASSEPVPYEQYF
TRBV5-1,TRBJ2-7,CASSLDLDEQYF
TRBV28,TRBJ1-5,CASGGTSGFYSNQPQHF
TRBV18,TRBJ1-1,CASSLGAPADTEAFF
TRBV12-3/TRBV12-4,TRBJ1-1,CASTRGWNTEAFF
TRBV5-3,TRBJ1-3,CANREASGNTIYF
TRBV5-1,TRBJ1-2,CASSPNLRGYGYTF
TRBV28,TRBJ2-3,CASSLRTSRQYF
TRBV5-5,TRBJ2-3,CASSSPGPPVDTDTQYF
TRBV3-1/TRBV3-2,TRBJ2-3,CASSPRQGLGTQYF
TRBV21-1,TRBJ1-2,CANLRGLGYTF
TRBV28,TRBJ1-4,CASRGQFEKLFF
TRBV4-1,TRBJ1-2,CASSQEHRANYGYTF
TRBV19,TRBJ1-2,CASSRSIPVYGYTF
TRBV2,TRBJ1-1,CATGGTERFEAFF
TRBV24-1,TRBJ2-1,CATRGNGYNEQFF
TRBV6-6,TRBJ2-7,CASNQLAGANYEQYF
TRBV19,TRBJ2-5,CASTGTGFWKETQYF
TRBV10-1,TRBJ2-1,CATHREAGGPFYNEQFF
TRBV3-1/TRBV3-2,TRBJ1-3,CASRTEGRGNTIYF
TRBV9,TRBJ1-4,CASSVESGGGGEKLFF
TRBV7-9,TRBJ1-2,CASTMPGGAYGYTF
TRBV28,TRBJ1-1,CASSNPREAFF
TRBV24-1,TRBJ1-1,CATSDTGTGGYTEAFF
TRBV19,TRBJ1-4,CASSLSTGMVEKLFF
TRBV23-1,TRBJ2-5,CASSRSRETQYF
TRBV9,TRBJ2-5,CASSSPWGAVETQYF
TRBV18,TRBJ1-6,CASSPQGSYNSPLHF
TRBV12-3/TRBV12-4,TRBJ1-4,CATRYNEKLFF
TRBV5-1,TRBJ1-5,CASSPSGPGNQPQHF
TRBV7-9,TRBJ2-7,CASSSPDRVYEQYF
TRBV7-2,TRBJ1-5,CASSSDGLNQPQHF
TRBV7-2,TRBJ1-5,CASSLGQGPGPQHF
TRBV3-1/TRBV3-2,TRBJ2-7,CASSFGQSYEQYF
TRBV28,TRBJ2-7,CASSQTWGGYEQYF
TRBV6-5,TRBJ1-1,CATGQGSLNTEAFF
TRBV6-5,TRBJ1-1,CASSPGIAGTEAFF
TRBV3-1/TRBV3-2,TRBJ1-6,CASSQDRGSSAPLHF
TRBV6-6,TRBJ1-2,CASSRNRGDGYTF
TRBV7-9,TRBJ1-2,CASSASQGSVYGYTF
TRBV7-9,TRBJ2-7,CASSPTPTYEQYF